The T cell receptor (beta chain) under discussion was sequenced for a study of OX40 agonist ivuxolimab in advanced cancers. Whole-study results and caveats: Low levels of normalized T-cell clonal expansion also appeared in some nonresponders. Both CD4+ and CD8+ T cell populations in blood had undergone clonal expansion by week 6 at 0.1 to 3.0 mg/kg.

TCRdb's copy holds only in-frame clones and misses some; the assay was immunoSEQ multiplex PCR. This table holds tens of thousands of clones, approximately 81% found once. After removal of 5 bases from V and 10 bases from J, the junction contained 7 bases not matched to a gene. Per germline, CDR1 SEHNR and CDR2 FQNEAQ (reference sequence). This CDR3 has 13 amino acids. Comments on this clone: The antigen remains unidentified.

V usage is TRBV7-9 and J usage is TRBJ1-4; 7 bases align to TRBD1. The source of this sequence is an adult with an advanced solid tumor such as melanoma, head and neck, liver or kidney cancer. The sample here was CD4+ or CD8+ T cells sorted from blood, taken in a trial of the OX40 agonist ivuxolimab. The CDR3 DNA sequence: TGTGCCAGCAGCCCTGGGACAGTCCGAAAACTGTTTTTT. This codes for CASSPGTVRKLFF.